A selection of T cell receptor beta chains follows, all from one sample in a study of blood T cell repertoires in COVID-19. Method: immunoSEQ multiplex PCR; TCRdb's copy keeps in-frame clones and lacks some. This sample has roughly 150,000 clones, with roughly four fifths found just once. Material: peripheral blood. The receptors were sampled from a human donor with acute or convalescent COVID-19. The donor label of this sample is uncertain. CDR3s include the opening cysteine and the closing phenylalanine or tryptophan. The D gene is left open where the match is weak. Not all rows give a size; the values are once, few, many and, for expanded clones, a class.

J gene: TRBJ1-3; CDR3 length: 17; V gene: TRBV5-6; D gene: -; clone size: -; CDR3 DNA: TGTGCCAACGATTATCTATATGGGACACTCTCTGGAAACACCATATATTTT; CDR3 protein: CANDYLYGTLSGNTIYF
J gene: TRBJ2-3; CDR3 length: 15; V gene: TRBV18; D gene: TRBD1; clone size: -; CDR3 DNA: TGTGCCAGCTCACAACCGGGACAGGGTCTGCGTACGCAGTATTTT; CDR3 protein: CASSQPGQGLRTQYF
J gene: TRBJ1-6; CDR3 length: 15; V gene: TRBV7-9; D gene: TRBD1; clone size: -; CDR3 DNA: TGTGCCAGCAGCTTAGGTGGGACAGGGAATTCACCCCTCCACTTT; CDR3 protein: CASSLGGTGNSPLHF
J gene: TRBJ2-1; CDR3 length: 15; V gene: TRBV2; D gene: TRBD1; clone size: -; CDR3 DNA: TGTGCCAGCAGTGAAAAGGACAGGGGGGGCAATGAGCAGTTCTTC; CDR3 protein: CASSEKDRGGNEQFF
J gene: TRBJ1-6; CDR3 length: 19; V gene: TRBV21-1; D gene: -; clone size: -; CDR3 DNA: TGTGCCAGCAGCAAAGATGATGGGCAACCGGGACAGGGGTTTTCACCCCTCCACTTT; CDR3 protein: CASSKDDGQPGQGFSPLHF
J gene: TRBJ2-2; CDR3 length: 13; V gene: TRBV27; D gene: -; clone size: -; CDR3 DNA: TGTGCCAGCAGTCCTTCAGGATTCGGGGAGCTGTTTTTT; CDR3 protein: CASSPSGFGELFF
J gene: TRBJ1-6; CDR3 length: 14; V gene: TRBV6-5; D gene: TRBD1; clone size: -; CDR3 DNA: TGTGCCAGCAAGATGACAGGGGATAATTCACCCCTCCACTTT; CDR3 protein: CASKMTGDNSPLHF
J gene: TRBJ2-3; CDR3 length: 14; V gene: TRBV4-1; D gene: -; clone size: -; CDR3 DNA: TGCGCCAGCAGCCAAGCGATCGGGAGAGATACGCAGTATTTT; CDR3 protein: CASSQAIGRDTQYF
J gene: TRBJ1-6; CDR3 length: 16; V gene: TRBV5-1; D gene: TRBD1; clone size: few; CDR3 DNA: TGCGCCAGCAGCGAGGACAGGGGCGGTGGGGATTCACCCCTCCACTTT; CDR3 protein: CASSEDRGGGDSPLHF
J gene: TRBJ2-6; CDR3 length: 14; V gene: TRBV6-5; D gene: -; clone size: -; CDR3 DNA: TGTGCCAGCAGCTTTTACTCTGGGGCCAACGTCCTGACTTTC; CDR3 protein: CASSFYSGANVLTF
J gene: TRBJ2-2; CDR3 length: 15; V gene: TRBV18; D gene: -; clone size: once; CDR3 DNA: TGTGCCAGCTCACCACCGAGGTTTGTTGGCGGGGAGCTGTTTTTT; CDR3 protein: CASSPPRFVGGELFF
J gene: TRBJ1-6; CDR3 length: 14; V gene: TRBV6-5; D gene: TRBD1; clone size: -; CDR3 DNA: TGTGCCAGCAGGGCGGACAGGGTCAATTCACCCCTCCACTTT; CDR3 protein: CASRADRVNSPLHF
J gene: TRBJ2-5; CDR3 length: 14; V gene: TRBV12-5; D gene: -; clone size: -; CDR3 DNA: TGTGCTAGTGGTGGGGGCAGGGGAATGGAGACCCAGTACTTC; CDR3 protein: CASGGGRGMETQYF
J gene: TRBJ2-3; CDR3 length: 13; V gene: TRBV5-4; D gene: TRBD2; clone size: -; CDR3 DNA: TGTGCCGGATATAGCGGGGGTAGTGATACGCAGTATTTT; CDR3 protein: CAGYSGGSDTQYF
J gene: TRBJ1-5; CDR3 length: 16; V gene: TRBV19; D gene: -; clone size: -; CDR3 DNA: TGTGCCAGTAGTGCCCGCGGAGGGGAGTCAAATCAGCCCCAGCATTTT; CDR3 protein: CASSARGGESNQPQHF